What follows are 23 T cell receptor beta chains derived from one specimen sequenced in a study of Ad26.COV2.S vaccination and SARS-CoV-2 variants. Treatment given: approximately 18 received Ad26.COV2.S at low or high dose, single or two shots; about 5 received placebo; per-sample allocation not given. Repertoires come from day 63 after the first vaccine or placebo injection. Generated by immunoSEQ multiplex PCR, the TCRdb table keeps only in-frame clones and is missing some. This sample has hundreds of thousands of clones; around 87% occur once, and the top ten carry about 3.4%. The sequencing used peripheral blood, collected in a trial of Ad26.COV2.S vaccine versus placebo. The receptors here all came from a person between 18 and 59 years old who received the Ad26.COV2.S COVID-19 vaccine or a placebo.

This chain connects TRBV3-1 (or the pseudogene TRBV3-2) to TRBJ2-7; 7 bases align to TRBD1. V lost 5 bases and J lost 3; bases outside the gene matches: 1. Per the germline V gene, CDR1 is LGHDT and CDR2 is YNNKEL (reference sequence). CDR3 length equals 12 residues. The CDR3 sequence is CASSGDSYEQYF. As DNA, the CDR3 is TGTGCCAGCAGCGGGGACAGCTACGAGCAGTACTTC.

In DNA, the CDR3 is TGTGCCAGCAGCCTAGCACCCGGGACTAGCGGGGGGTTCCAAGAGACCCAGTACTTC. It is translated as CASSLAPGTSGGFQETQYF. V gene TRBV5-5 combines with J gene TRBJ2-5; 15 bases are a match to TRBD2. J lost 1 base, V lost 4 bases, and 11 bases had no gene match. The CDR3 is 19 residues long. Germline V gene lookup returns CDR1 SGHKS and CDR2 YYEKEE (reference sequence).

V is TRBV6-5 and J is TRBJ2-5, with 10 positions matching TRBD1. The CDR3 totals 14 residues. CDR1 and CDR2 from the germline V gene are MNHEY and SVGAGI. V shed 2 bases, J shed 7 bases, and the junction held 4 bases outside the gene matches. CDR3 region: CASSYGQGVGTQYF. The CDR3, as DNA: TGTGCCAGCAGTTACGGACAGGGGGTAGGGACCCAGTACTTC.

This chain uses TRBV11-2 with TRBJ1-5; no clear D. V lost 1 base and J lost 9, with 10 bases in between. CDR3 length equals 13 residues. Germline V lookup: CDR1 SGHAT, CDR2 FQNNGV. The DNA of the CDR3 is TGTGCCAGCAGCTTAGGCTCCCGGGGGCCCCAGCATTTT. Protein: CASSLGSRGPQHF.

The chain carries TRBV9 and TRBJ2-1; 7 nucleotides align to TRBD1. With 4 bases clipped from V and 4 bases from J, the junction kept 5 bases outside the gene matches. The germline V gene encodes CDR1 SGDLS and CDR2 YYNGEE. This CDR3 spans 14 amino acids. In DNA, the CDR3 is TGTGCCAGCAGCACCGGGACAGAGTACAATGAGCAGTTCTTC. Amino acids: CASSTGTEYNEQFF.

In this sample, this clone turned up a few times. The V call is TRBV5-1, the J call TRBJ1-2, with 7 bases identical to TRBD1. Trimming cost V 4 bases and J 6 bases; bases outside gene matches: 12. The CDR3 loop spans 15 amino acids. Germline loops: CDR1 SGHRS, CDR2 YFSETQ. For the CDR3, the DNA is TGCGCCAGCAGCCACAAGGGGGCGCACACCGATGGCTACACCTTC. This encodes CASSHKGAHTDGYTF.

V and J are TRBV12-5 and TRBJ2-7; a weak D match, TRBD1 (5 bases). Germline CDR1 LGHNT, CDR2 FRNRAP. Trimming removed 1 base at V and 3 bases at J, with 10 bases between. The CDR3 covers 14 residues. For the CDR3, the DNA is TGTGCTAGTGGTTTGGGGCAGGGCTACTACGAGCAGTACTTC. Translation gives CASGLGQGYYEQYF.

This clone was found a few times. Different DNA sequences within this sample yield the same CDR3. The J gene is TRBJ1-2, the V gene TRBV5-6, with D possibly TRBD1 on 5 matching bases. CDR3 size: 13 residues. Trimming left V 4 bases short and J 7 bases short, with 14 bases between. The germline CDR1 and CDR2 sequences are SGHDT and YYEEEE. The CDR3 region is CASSPIGDGGYTF. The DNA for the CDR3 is TGTGCCAGCAGCCCGATAGGGGATGGTGGCTACACCTTC.

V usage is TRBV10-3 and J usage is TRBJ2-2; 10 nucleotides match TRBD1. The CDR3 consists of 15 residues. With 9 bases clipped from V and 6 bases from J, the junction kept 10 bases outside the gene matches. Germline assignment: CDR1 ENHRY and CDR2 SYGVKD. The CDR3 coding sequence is TGTGCCATTCACGGACAGGGGGAAGGTGCCGGGGAGCTGTTTTTT. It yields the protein CAIHGQGEGAGELFF.

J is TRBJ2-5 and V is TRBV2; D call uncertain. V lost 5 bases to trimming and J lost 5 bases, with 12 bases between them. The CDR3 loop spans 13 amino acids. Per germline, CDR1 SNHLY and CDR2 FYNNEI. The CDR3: CASSQGNRETQYF. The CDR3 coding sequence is TGTGCCAGCAGTCAAGGAAACCGGGAGACCCAGTACTTC.

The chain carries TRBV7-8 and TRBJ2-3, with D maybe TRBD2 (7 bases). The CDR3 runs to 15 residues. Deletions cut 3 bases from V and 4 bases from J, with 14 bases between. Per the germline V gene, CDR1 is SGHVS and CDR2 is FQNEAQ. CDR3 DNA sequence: TGTGCCAGCAGCTTCTCACAGGGAGGGGCAGATACGCAGTATTTT. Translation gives CASSFSQGGADTQYF.

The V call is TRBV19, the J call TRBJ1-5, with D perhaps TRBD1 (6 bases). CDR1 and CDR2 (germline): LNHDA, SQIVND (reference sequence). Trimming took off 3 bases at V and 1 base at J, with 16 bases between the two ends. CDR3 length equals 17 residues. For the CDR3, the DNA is TGTGCCAGTAGTATTTTAACAGGGATCCGCAGCAATCAGCCCCAGCATTTT. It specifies CASSILTGIRSNQPQHF.

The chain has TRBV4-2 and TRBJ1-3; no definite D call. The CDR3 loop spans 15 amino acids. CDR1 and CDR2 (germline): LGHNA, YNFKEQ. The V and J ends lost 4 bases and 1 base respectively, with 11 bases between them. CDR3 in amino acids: CASSPGRPSGNTIYF. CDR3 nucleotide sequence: TGTGCCAGCAGCCCAGGCAGGCCTTCTGGAAACACCATATATTTT.

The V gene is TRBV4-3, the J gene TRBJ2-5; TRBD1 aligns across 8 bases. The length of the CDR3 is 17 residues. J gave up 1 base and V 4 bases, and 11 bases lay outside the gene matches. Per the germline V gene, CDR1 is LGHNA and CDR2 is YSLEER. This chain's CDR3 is CASSPWGTGPLQETQYF. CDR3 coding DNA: TGCGCCAGCAGCCCCTGGGGGACAGGTCCTCTCCAAGAGACCCAGTACTTC.

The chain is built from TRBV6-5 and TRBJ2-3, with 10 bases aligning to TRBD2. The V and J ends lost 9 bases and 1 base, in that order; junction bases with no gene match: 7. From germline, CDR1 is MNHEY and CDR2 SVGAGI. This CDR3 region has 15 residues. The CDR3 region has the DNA TGTGCCAGTCGAGCCAGCGGGGGGGGCACAGATACGCAGTATTTT. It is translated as CASRASGGGTDTQYF.

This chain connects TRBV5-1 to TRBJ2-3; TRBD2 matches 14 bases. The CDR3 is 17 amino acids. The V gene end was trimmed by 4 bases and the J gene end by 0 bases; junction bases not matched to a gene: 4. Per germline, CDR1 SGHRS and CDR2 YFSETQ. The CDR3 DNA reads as TGCGCCAGCAGCACGGGACTAGCGGGGGTGAGCACAGATACGCAGTATTTT. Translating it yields CASSTGLAGVSTDTQYF.

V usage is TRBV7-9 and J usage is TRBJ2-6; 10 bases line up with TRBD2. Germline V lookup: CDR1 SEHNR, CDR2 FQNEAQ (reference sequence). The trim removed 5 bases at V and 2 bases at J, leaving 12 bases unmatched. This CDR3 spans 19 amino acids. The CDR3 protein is CASSPSRSSGGPGANVLTF. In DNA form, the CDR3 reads TGTGCCAGCAGCCCCTCCCGCTCTAGCGGGGGCCCTGGGGCCAACGTCCTGACTTTC.

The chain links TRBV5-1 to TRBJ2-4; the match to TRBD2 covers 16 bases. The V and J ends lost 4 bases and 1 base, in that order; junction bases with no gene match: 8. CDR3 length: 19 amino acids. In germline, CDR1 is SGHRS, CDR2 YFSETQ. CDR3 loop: CASSLGLAGGTAAKNIQYF. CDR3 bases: TGCGCCAGCAGCCTGGGACTAGCGGGGGGGACAGCGGCCAAAAACATTCAGTACTTC.

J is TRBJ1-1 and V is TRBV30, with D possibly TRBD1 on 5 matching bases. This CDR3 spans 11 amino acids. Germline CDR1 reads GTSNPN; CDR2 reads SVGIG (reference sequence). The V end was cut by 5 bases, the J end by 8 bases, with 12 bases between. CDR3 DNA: TGTGCCTGGGTAACGGGGCTCGAAGCTTTCTTT. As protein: CAWVTGLEAFF.

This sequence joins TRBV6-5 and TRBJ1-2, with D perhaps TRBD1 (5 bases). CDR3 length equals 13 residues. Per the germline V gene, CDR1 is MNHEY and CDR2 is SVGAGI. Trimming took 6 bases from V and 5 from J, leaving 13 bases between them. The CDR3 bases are TGTGCCAGCAGGCGGGGCACTTCATATGGCTACACCTTC. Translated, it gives CASRRGTSYGYTF.

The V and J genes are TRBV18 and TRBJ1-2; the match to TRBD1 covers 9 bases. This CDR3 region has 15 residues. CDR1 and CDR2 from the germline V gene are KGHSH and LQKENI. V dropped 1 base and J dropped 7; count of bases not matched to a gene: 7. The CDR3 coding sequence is TGTGCCAGCTCACCACAAATACAGGGGGCGATTGGCTACACCTTC. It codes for CASSPQIQGAIGYTF.

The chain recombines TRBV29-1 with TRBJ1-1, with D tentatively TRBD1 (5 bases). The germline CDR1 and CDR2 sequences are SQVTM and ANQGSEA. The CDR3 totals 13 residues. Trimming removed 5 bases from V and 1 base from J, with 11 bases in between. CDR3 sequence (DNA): TGCAGCGTTCCGCCCGGGACGAACACTGAAGCTTTCTTT. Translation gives CSVPPGTNTEAFF.

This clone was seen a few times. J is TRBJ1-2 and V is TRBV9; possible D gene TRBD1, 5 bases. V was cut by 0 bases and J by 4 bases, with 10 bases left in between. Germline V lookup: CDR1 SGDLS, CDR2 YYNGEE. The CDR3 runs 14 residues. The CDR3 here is CASSVASQGYGYTF. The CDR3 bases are TGTGCCAGCAGCGTAGCGTCGCAGGGCTATGGCTACACCTTC.